These 5 T cell receptor beta chains originate from one sample sequenced in a study of blood T cell repertoires in COVID-19. The assay was immunoSEQ multiplex PCR, and TCRdb's table has in-frame clones only and misses some. The sample has 65,000 to 85,000 clones; less than 85% are singletons. Material for sequencing was peripheral blood. The receptor set was obtained from a woman aged 80 or older with active or convalescent COVID-19.

V is TRBV10-2 and J is TRBJ2-3; tentative D call: TRBD2 (7 bases). V gave up 4 bases and J gave up 1 base, with 18 bases separating them. The CDR3 runs 17 residues. Germline V gene sequence: CDR1 WSHSY, CDR2 SAAADI. The CDR3 DNA reads as TGCGCCAGCAGTGGACCGGTGGGGGGGCTGCGCACAGATACGCAGTATTTT. Translation: CASSGPVGGLRTDTQYF.

The chain's CDR3 is CASSIAPGTGFTDTQYF. DNA for the CDR3: TGTGCCAGCAGTATAGCCCCCGGGACAGGCTTCACAGATACGCAGTATTTT. V and J are TRBV28 and TRBJ2-3; 8 positions agree with TRBD1. After removal of 5 bases from V and 2 bases from J, the junction contained 12 bases not matched to a gene. Germline CDR1 reads MDHEN; CDR2 reads SYDVKM. The CDR3 is 17 residues long.

The V call is TRBV7-8, the J call TRBJ2-7; D perhaps matches TRBD2 (6 bases). CDR3 length equals 16 residues. Germline loops: CDR1 SGHVS, CDR2 FQNEAQ. The germline V and J ends were trimmed by 4 bases and 4 bases, with 20 bases remaining between them. CDR3 sequence: CASSSRAFGGGYEQYF. CDR3 nucleotide sequence: TGTGCCAGCAGCTCCCGGGCCTTTGGTGGGGGGTACGAGCAGTACTTC.

The chain combines TRBV5-1 with TRBJ2-7, with 8 positions matching TRBD1. The CDR3 covers 16 residues. Germline-derived CDR1 and CDR2 are SGHRS and YFSETQ. V lost 4 bases and J lost 3; bases outside the gene matches: 12. The CDR3 nucleotides read TGCGCCAGCAGCCACGGACAGGGATTAATTTTCTACGAGCAGTACTTC. Encoded protein: CASSHGQGLIFYEQYF.

J is TRBJ2-7 and V is TRBV19; D call uncertain. This CDR3 has 15 amino acids. V gave up 1 base and J gave up 0 bases, with 10 bases separating them. In germline, CDR1 is LNHDA, CDR2 SQIVND (reference sequence). The CDR3 region has the DNA TGTGCCAGTAGTATAGGGCCAGAGGACTCCTACGAGCAGTACTTC. Protein sequence: CASSIGPEDSYEQYF.